This T cell receptor beta chain was found in a study of T-cell reconstitution after alpha-beta-depleted transplantation in children. In this sample, this clonotype turned up many times. This CDR3 comprises 14 residues. V shed 5 bases and J 7 bases; nucleotides not matched to a gene: 9. Per the germline V gene, CDR1 is MNHEY and CDR2 is SVGAGI. Molecular barcoding with unique molecular identifiers was used for the TCRbeta library. MiXCR, run by TCRdb on the PCR reads, gives a single entry per CDR3 protein. The sample consists of about 72,000 distinct CDR3 sequences, about 7.3% of them appearing once. This chain uses TRBV6-5 with TRBJ1-2, with 8 bases lining up with TRBD1. The TCR sequence derives from a human donor who donated a stem cell graft to a child with acute lymphoblastic leukemia. The starting material was PBMCs from the stem cell graft donor, obtained from the stem cell graft. This CDR3 reads CASSPSDRVGGYTF. The CDR3 nucleotides are TGTGCCAGCAGTCCGTCGGACAGGGTGGGTGGCTACACCTTC.